This T cell receptor beta chain derives from a study of Graves' ophthalmopathy and Graves' hyperthyroidism. The length of the CDR3 is 16 residues. Trimming cost V 3 bases and J 5 bases, with 20 bases left between them. Germline CDR1 is LNHDA and CDR2 is SQIVND (reference sequence). Study-wide results and caveats: In blood, most expanded thyroid clonotypes above 0.001 frequency were also detected.

RNA transcripts yielded amplified TCR beta CDR3 regions. RT-PCR with HTBI primers came first, then second-round multiplex PCR. In TCRdb, the multiplex PCR reads were re-called with MiXCR into one record per CDR3 protein. In the table there are 350,000 to 450,000 distinct CDR3 sequences, approximately 20% of which are singletons. This clonotype was counted ten times or more. The antigen remains unidentified. Establishment of the diagnosis relied upon clinical symptoms, serum thyroxine, TRAb, thyroid ultrasound and orbital computed tomography. The clonotype originates from a woman aged 18-29 years with Graves' ophthalmopathy. Sample: peripheral blood. The V gene is TRBV19, the J gene TRBJ2-7; D unresolved. In nucleotides, the CDR3 is TGTGCCAGTAGTATTGGCCCTTTTAAGGGATTCGACGAGCAGTACTTC. Protein: CASSIGPFKGFDEQYF. Using reference TRBV19 and TRBJ2-7 for the parts outside the CDR3, the full variable domain is DGGITQSPKYLFRKEGQNVTLSCEQNLNHDAMYWYRQDPGQGLRLIYYSQIVNDFQKGDIAEGYSVSREKKESFPLTVTSAQKNPTAFYLCASSIGPFKGFDEQYFGPGTRLTVT.